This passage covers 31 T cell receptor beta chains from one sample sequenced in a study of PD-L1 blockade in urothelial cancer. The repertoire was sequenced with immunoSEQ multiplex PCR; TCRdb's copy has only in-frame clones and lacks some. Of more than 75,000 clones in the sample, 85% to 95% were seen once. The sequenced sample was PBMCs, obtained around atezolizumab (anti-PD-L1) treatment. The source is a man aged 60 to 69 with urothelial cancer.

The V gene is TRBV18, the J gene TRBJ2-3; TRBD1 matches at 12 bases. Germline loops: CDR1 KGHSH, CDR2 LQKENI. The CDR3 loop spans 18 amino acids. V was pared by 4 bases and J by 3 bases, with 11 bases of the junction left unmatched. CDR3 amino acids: CASSRLPGTGGRTDTQYF. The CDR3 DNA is TGTGCCAGCTCACGCCTACCGGGGACAGGGGGCAGAACAGATACGCAGTATTTT.

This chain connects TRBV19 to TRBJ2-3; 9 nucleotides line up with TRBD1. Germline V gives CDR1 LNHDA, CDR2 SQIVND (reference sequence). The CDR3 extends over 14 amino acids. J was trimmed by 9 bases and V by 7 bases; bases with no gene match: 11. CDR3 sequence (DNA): TGTGCCAGTACGTCCGGGACAGGGTTTCAAACGCAGTATTTT. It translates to CASTSGTGFQTQYF. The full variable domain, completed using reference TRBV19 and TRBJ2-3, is DGGITQSPKYLFRKEGQNVTLSCEQNLNHDAMYWYRQDPGQGLRLIYYSQIVNDFQKGDIAEGYSVSREKKESFPLTVTSAQKNPTAFYLCASTSGTGFQTQYFGPGTRLTVL.

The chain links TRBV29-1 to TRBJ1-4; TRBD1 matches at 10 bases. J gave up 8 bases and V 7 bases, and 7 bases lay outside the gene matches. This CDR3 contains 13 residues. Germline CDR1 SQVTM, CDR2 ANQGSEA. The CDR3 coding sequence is TGCAGCGCCCGACAGGGGGCAAACGAAAAACTGTTTTTT. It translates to CSARQGANEKLFF.

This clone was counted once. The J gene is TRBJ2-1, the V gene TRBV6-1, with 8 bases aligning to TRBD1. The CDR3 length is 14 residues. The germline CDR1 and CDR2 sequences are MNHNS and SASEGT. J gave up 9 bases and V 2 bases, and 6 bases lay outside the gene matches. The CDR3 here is CASSERTGQGEQFF. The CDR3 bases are TGTGCCAGCAGTGAAAGGACAGGGCAGGGTGAGCAGTTCTTC.

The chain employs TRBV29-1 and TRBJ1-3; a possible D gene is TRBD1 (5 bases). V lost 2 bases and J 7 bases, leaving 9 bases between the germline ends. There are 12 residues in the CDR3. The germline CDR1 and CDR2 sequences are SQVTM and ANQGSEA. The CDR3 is CSVEIRDNTIYF. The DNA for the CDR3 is TGCAGCGTTGAAATCAGGGATAACACCATATATTTT.

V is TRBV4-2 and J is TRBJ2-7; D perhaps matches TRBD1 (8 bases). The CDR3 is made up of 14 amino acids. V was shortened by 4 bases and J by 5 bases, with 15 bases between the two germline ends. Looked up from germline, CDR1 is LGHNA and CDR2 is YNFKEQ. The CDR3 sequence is CASSRGQGGDEQYF. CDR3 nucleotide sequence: TGTGCCAGCAGCCGCGGACAGGGAGGGGACGAGCAGTACTTC.

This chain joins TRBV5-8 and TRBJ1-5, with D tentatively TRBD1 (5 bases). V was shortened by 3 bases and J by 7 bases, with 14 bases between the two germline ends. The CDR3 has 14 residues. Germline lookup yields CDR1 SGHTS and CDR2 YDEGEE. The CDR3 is CASSSLMGRQPQHF. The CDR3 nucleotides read TGTGCCAGCAGCTCCCTGATGGGGCGGCAGCCCCAGCATTTT.

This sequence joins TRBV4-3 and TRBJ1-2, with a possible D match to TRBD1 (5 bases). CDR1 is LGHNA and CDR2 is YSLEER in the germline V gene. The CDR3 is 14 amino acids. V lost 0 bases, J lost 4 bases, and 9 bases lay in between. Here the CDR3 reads CASSQETGFYGYTF. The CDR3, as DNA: TGCGCCAGCAGCCAAGAAACAGGATTCTATGGCTACACCTTC.

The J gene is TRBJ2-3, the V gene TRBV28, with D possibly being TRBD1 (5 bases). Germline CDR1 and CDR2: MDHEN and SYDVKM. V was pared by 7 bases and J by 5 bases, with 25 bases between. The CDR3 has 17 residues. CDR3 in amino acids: CASTNLGQRAAIDTQYF. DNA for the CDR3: TGTGCCAGCACAAATCTCGGACAACGGGCAGCGATAGATACGCAGTATTTT.

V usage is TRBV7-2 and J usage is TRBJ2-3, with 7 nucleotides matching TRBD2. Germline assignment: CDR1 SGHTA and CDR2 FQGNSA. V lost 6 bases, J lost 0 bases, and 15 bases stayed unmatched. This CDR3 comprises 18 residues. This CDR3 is CASRLRSSTGGSTDTQYF. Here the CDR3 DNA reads TGTGCCAGCAGACTTAGAAGTTCGACGGGGGGAAGCACAGATACGCAGTATTTT.

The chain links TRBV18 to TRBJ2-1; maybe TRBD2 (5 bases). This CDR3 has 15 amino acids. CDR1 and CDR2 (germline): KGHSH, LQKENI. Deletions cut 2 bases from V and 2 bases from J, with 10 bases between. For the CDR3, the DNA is TGTGCCAGCTCACCAGGCAGCGGAACCTACAATGAGCAGTTCTTC. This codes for CASSPGSGTYNEQFF.

The CDR3 coding sequence is TGTGCCAGCAGTTCTACCGGGACACACCTAACTAACTATGGCTACACCTTC. Translated, it gives CASSSTGTHLTNYGYTF. This chain uses TRBV27 with TRBJ1-2, with a weak D call TRBD1 (6 bases). CDR3 length: 17 residues. Deletions cut 4 bases from V and 0 bases from J, with 18 bases between. Germline V gives CDR1 MNHEY, CDR2 SMNVEV (reference sequence).

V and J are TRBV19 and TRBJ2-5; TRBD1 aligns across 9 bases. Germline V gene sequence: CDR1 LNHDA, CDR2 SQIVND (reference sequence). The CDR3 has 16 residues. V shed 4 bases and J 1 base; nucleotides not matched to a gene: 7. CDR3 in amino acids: CASSTPGTGTQETQYF. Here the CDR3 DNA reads TGTGCCAGTAGTACCCCCGGGACAGGGACCCAAGAGACCCAGTACTTC.

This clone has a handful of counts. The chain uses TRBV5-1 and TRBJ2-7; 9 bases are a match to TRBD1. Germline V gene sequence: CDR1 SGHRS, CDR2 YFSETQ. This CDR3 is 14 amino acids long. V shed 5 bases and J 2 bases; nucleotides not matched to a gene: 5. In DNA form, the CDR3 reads TGCGCCAGCAGGGCCGGGACAGGGCCCTACGAGCAGTACTTC. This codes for CASRAGTGPYEQYF. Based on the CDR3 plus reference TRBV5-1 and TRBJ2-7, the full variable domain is KAGVTQTPRYLIKTRGQQVTLSCSPISGHRSVSWYQQTPGQGLQFLFEYFSETQRNKGNFPGRFSGRQFSNSRSEMNVSTLELGDSALYLCASRAGTGPYEQYFGPGTRLTVT.

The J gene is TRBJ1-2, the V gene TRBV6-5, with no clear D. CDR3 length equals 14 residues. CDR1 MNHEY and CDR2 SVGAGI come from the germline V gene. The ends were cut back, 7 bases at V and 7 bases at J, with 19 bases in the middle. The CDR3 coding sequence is TGTGCCAGCACCTCAACCCCCACCCGGGGTGGCTACACCTTC. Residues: CASTSTPTRGGYTF.

As DNA, the CDR3 is TGTGCCAGCAGTGAAGCGGCTAGCAAAAACATTCAGTACTTC. This codes for CASSEAASKNIQYF. The genes are TRBV6-1 and TRBJ2-4, with no clear D. The ends were cut back, 0 bases at V and 3 bases at J, with 6 bases in the middle. The CDR3 extends over 14 amino acids. From germline, CDR1 is MNHNS and CDR2 SASEGT.

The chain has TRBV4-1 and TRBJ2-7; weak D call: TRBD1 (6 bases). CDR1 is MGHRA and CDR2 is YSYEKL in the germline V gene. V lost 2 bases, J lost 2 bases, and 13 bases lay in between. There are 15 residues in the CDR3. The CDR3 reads CASSQQQGTPYEQYF. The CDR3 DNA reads TGCGCCAGCAGCCAACAACAGGGAACCCCCTACGAGCAGTACTTC.

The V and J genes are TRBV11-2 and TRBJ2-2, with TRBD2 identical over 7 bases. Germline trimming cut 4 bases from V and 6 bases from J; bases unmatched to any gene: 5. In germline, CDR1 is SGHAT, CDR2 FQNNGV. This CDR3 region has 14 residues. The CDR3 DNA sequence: TGTGCCAGCAGCTCCCCGGGGGGTTCCGGGGAGCTGTTTTTT. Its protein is CASSSPGGSGELFF.

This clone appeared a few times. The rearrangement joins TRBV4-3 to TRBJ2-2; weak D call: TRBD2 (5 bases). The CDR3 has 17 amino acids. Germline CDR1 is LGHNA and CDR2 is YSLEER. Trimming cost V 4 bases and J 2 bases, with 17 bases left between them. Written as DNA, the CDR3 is TGCGCCAGCAGCCCGAAAGGAGGATCCGTTAACACCGGGGAGCTGTTTTTT. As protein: CASSPKGGSVNTGELFF.

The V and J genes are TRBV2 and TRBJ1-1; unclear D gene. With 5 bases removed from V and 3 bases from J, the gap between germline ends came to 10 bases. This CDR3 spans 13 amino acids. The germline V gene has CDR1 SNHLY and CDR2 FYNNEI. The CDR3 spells CASSSSGYTEAFF. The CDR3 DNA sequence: TGTGCCAGCAGTTCCTCGGGGTACACTGAAGCTTTCTTT.

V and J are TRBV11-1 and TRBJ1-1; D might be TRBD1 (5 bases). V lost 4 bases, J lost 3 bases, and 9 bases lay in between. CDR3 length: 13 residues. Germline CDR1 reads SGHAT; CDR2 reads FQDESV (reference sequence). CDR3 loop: CASSSQTDTEAFF. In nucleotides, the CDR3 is TGTGCCAGCAGCTCGCAGACAGACACTGAAGCTTTCTTT.

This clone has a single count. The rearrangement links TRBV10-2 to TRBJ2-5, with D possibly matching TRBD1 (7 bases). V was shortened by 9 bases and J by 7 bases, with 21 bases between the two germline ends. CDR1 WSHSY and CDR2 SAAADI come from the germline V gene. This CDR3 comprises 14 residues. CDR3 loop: CASGPQGGRRTQYF. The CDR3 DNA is TGCGCCAGTGGCCCCCAGGGGGGTCGGCGGACCCAGTACTTC.

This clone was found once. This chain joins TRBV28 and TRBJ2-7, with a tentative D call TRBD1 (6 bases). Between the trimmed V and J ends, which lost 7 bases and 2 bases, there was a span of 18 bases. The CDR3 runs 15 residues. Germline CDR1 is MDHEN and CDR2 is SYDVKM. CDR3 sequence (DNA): TGTGCCAGCACCCCGACGGACAGAAGCACCTACGAGCAGTACTTC. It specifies CASTPTDRSTYEQYF.

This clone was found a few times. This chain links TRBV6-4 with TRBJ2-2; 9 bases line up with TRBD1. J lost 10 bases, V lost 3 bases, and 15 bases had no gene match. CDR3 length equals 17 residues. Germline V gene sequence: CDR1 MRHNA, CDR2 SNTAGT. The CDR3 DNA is TGTGCCAGCAGTGAATACTACACGGGACAGGGAGGAGAGGAGCTGTTTTTT. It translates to CASSEYYTGQGGEELFF.

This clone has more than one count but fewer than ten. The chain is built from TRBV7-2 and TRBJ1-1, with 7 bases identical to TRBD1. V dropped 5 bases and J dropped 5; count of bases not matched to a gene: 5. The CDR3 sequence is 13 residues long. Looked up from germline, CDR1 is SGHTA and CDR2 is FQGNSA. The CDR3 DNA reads TGTGCCAGCAGCCGCGGGACAGAAACTGAAGCTTTCTTT. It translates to CASSRGTETEAFF.

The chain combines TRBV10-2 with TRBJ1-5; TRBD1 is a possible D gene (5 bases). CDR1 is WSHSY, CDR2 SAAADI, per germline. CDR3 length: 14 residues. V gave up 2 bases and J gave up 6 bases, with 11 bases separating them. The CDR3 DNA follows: TGCGCCAGCAGTGAGGAATCGGGGGGTCAGCCCCAGCATTTT. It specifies CASSEESGGQPQHF.

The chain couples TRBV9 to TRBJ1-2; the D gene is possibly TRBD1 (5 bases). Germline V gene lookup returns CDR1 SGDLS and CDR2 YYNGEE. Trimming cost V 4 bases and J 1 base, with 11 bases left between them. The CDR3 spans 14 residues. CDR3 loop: CASSITGVNYGYTF. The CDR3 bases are TGTGCCAGCAGCATAACAGGAGTTAACTATGGCTACACCTTC.

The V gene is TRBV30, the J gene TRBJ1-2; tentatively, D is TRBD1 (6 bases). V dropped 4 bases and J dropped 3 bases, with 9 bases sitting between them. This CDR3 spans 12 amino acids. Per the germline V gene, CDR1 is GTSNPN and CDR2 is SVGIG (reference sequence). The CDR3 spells CAWTAGDYGYTF. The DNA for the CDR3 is TGTGCCTGGACAGCAGGGGACTATGGCTACACCTTC.

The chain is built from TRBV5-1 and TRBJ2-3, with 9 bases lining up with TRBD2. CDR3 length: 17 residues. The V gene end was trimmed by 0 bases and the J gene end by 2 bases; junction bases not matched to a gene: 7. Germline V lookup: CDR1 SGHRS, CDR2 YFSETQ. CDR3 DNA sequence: TGCGCCAGCAGCTTGGGAGCGGGGGGCGATTACACAGATACGCAGTATTTT. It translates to CASSLGAGGDYTDTQYF.

The CDR3 spells CASSQRPGGVETQYF. CDR3 DNA: TGTGCCAGCAGCCAAAGGCCAGGGGGCGTAGAGACCCAGTACTTC. The chain employs TRBV14 and TRBJ2-5, with TRBD1 matching 8 bases. Germline CDR1 SGHDN, CDR2 FVKESK. V was clipped by 2 bases and J by 4 bases; unmatched bases: 6. This CDR3 has 15 amino acids.

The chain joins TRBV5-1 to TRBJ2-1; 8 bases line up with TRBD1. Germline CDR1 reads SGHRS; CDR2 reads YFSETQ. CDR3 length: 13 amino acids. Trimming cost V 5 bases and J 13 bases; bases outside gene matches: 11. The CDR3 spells CASREDRGSGQFF. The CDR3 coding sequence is TGCGCCAGCAGAGAAGACAGGGGATCGGGACAGTTCTTC.